The 2 T cell receptor beta chains presented below share a single source sample, sequenced in a study of T cells after yellow fever vaccination. TCRdb processed the 5' RACE reads anew with MiXCR; each CDR3 protein has one entry. The data contain roughly 320,000 distinct CDR3 sequences, about 10% of them singletons. This specimen was CD4+ T cells sorted from PBMCs, taken 45 days after the yellow fever booster vaccination. The origin of the receptors is a young man who received the YFV17D yellow fever vaccine.

The count of this clonotype is one. The chain couples TRBV20-1 to TRBJ2-3; D gene unclear. The germline V gene has CDR1 DFQATT and CDR2 SNEGSKA (reference sequence). The CDR3 is 16 amino acids. Deletions cut 0 bases from V and 0 bases from J, with 13 bases between. CDR3 in DNA: TGCAGTGCTAGAGATCGGACCTTTGCTAGCACAGATACGCAGTATTTT. Translation gives CSARDRTFASTDTQYF.

This clonotype was seen a few times. The V call is TRBV27, the J call TRBJ1-5; no firm D call. V was pared by 1 base and J by 6 bases, with 7 bases between. CDR1 is MNHEY, CDR2 SMNVEV, per germline (reference sequence). The CDR3 runs to 13 residues. For the CDR3, the DNA is TGTGCCAGCAGTTTATATAAGAGTCAGCCCCAGCATTTT. Its translation: CASSLYKSQPQHF.